These T cell receptor beta chains were read from a single sample in a study of cytomegalovirus exposure and HLA in healthy donors. Data came from immunoSEQ multiplex PCR; TCRdb stores just in-frame clones and leaves some out. The sample consists of about 130,000 clones, around four fifths of them appearing once. The specimen sequenced was PBMCs. These receptors originate from a woman aged 40 to 55 in good health and CMV-seropositive. Both conserved end residues are part of each CDR3. D genes are given only for firm matches. Part of the rows lack a size; the others show once, few, many or a class for expanded clones.

>-|TRBD2|TRBV4-1|TRBJ2-1
CASSRVSGGRGNEQFF
TGCGCCAGCAGCCGGGTTAGCGGGGGAAGGGGGAATGAGCAGTTCTTC
>-|TRBD1|TRBV7-2|TRBJ1-5
CASRTTGVGQPQHF
TGTGCCAGCAGGACAACAGGGGTGGGTCAGCCCCAGCATTTT
>-|TRBD2|TRBV6-6|TRBJ2-1
CASREGTSGRNNEQFF
TGTGCCAGCAGAGAGGGGACTAGCGGGAGGAACAATGAGCAGTTCTTC
>-|-|TRBV6-6|TRBJ1-5
CASRAAGPGQPQHF
TGTGCCAGCAGGGCCGCAGGGCCGGGTCAGCCCCAGCATTTT
>-|TRBD1|TRBV6-1|TRBJ2-7
CASSITGTGDKQYF
TGTGCCAGCAGTATTACAGGAACAGGGGATAAGCAGTACTTC
>-|TRBD1|TRBV6-5|TRBJ1-5
CASRRQGGQPQHF
TGTGCCAGCAGACGACAGGGGGGCCAGCCCCAGCATTTT
>-|TRBD2|TRBV7-3|TRBJ2-5
CASSPGLAGFQETQYF
TGTGCCAGCAGCCCAGGACTAGCGGGATTTCAAGAGACCCAGTACTTC
>once|TRBD1|TRBV2|TRBJ1-5
CASSIQGLGNQPQHF
TGTGCCAGCAGCATACAGGGGCTGGGCAATCAGCCCCAGCATTTT
>few|-|TRBV6-5|TRBJ1-1
CASSRGPTNTEAFF
TGTGCCAGCAGCAGGGGTCCCACCAACACTGAAGCTTTCTTT
>-|TRBD1|TRBV7-2|TRBJ1-2
CASRLTGGYGYTF
TGTGCCAGCAGACTAACAGGGGGATATGGCTACACCTTC
>-|TRBD2|TRBV9|TRBJ2-7
CASSVAGGFGGDSYEQYF
TGTGCCAGCAGCGTAGCCGGGGGGTTTGGGGGAGACTCCTACGAGCAGTACTTC
>-|-|TRBV19|TRBJ1-1
CASSTQSNTEAFF
TGTGCCAGTAGTACACAGTCGAACACTGAAGCTTTCTTT
>-|-|TRBV7-9|TRBJ1-1
CASSWGAGRDTEAFF
TGTGCCAGCAGCTGGGGGGCAGGGAGGGACACTGAAGCTTTCTTT
>-|-|TRBV5-1|TRBJ2-1
CASTPIPAVYNEQFF
TGCGCCAGCACTCCGATACCCGCGGTGTACAATGAGCAGTTCTTC
>-|-|TRBV5-1|TRBJ1-2
CASSLRQDVPGYTF
TGCGCCAGCAGCTTAAGACAGGACGTTCCTGGCTACACCTTC
>-|-|TRBV4-1|TRBJ1-4
CASSQDHGSWEKLFF
TGCGCCAGCAGCCAAGACCATGGCAGTTGGGAAAAACTGTTTTTT
>-|-|TRBV6-4|TRBJ1-3
CASSIAGNTIYF
TGTGCCAGCAGTATCGCTGGAAACACCATATATTTT
>-|TRBD2|TRBV7-8|TRBJ2-2
CASSGHLTSGRATGELFF
TGTGCCAGCAGCGGACATCTGACTAGCGGGAGGGCCACCGGGGAGCTGTTTTTT
>-|TRBD1|TRBV19|TRBJ1-1
CASSSRTGRTEAFF
TGTGCCAGTAGTTCCCGGACAGGGCGGACTGAAGCTTTCTTT
>few|-|TRBV2|TRBJ1-5
CASSGANPLNQPQHF
TGTGCCAGCAGTGGGGCTAACCCCCTCAATCAGCCCCAGCATTTT
>-|TRBD1|TRBV11-3|TRBJ1-5
CASSLYRDRAATKWPQHF
TGTGCCAGCAGCTTATATAGGGACAGGGCCGCAACCAAGTGGCCCCAGCATTTT
>-|-|TRBV5-5|TRBJ2-2
CASSPAGGNTGELFF
TGTGCCAGCAGCCCCGCCGGCGGGAACACCGGGGAGCTGTTTTTT
>-|TRBD1|TRBV18|TRBJ2-7
CASSRPGTGTSEQYF
TGTGCCAGCTCACGACCCGGGACAGGGACCTCCGAGCAGTACTTC
>-|-|TRBV6-4|TRBJ2-3
CASRPQDRSTDTQYF
TGTGCCAGCAGACCCCAGGACAGAAGCACAGATACGCAGTATTTT
>-|-|TRBV4-3|TRBJ1-5
CASSQDGQYNQPQHF
TGCGCCAGCAGCCAAGACGGACAGTACAATCAGCCCCAGCATTTT
>-|-|TRBV7-2|TRBJ1-1
CASSSAGTLSTEAFF
TGTGCCAGCAGCTCCGCAGGGACATTGAGCACTGAAGCTTTCTTT
>-|TRBD1|TRBV4-3|TRBJ1-2
CASGGQGVYGYTF
TGCGCCAGCGGAGGACAGGGAGTCTATGGCTACACCTTC
>-|-|TRBV5-6|TRBJ2-7
CASSLGAQVYEQYF
TGTGCCAGCAGCTTGGGGGCACAAGTCTACGAGCAGTACTTC
>-|TRBD1|TRBV5-1|TRBJ1-1
CASSPEAGGTTEAFF
TGCGCCAGCAGCCCTGAGGCAGGGGGGACCACTGAAGCTTTCTTT
>-|TRBD2|TRBV7-2|TRBJ2-7
CASSSRTSGVSYEQYF
TGTGCCAGCAGCTCCCGGACTAGCGGGGTGTCCTACGAGCAGTACTTC
>once|TRBD1|TRBV11-3|TRBJ2-7
CASSLGDRGHEQYF
TGTGCCAGCAGCTTAGGGGACAGGGGCCACGAGCAGTACTTC
>-|TRBD2|TRBV6-5|TRBJ2-7
CASGTSGRAREQYF
TGTGCCAGCGGGACTAGCGGGAGGGCCCGTGAGCAGTACTTC
>once|-|TRBV6-1|TRBJ2-3
CASSNQGVDTQYF
TGTGCCAGCAGTAACCAGGGTGTAGATACGCAGTATTTT
>-|TRBD1|TRBV6-5|TRBJ1-2
CASSGTGSAYGYTF
TGTGCCAGCAGTGGGACAGGTTCCGCCTATGGCTACACCTTC
>-|-|TRBV18|TRBJ1-2
CASSPSRPPPDGYTF
TGTGCCAGCTCACCGTCCAGGCCCCCCCCGGATGGCTACACCTTC
>-|TRBD1|TRBV4-3|TRBJ1-2
CASSQAFLTGDGYGYTF
TGCGCCAGCAGCCAAGCTTTCCTTACAGGGGACGGCTATGGCTACACCTTC
>-|-|TRBV28|TRBJ1-2
CASKTGNYGYTF
TGTGCCAGCAAAACAGGCAACTATGGCTACACCTTC
>-|-|TRBV27|TRBJ2-7
CASSLKPPGESREQYF
TGTGCCAGCAGTTTAAAGCCTCCGGGAGAATCTCGCGAGCAGTACTTC
>-|-|TRBV5-4|TRBJ2-7
CASSLPRDSYEQYF
TGTGCCAGCAGCTTGCCCAGGGACTCCTACGAGCAGTACTTC
>-|TRBD2|TRBV18|TRBJ2-1
CASSPTSGTYNEQFF
TGTGCCAGCTCACCAACTAGCGGGACCTACAATGAGCAGTTCTTC
>-|TRBD2|TRBV28|TRBJ2-1
CASPSGTSGDIYNEQFF
TGTGCCAGTCCGTCCGGGACTAGCGGGGACATCTACAATGAGCAGTTCTTC
>-|TRBD2|TRBV4-2|TRBJ2-3
CASSQETSGGGTDTQYF
TGTGCCAGCAGCCAAGAGACTAGCGGGGGGGGCACAGATACGCAGTATTTT
>-|TRBD1|TRBV27|TRBJ2-1
CASGPRQGYNEQFF
TGTGCCAGCGGGCCTAGACAGGGATACAATGAGCAGTTCTTC
>-|TRBD1|TRBV4-1|TRBJ1-2
CASSPDGQVISNYGYTF
TGCGCCAGCAGCCCTGACGGACAGGTGATATCTAACTATGGCTACACCTTC
>-|-|TRBV5-1|TRBJ1-4
CASSLAVSQGNEKLFF
TGCGCCAGCAGCTTGGCCGTTTCACAGGGAAATGAAAAACTGTTTTTT
>once|TRBD2|TRBV7-8|TRBJ2-5
CASSGLAGGRQEIQYF
TGTGCCAGCAGTGGCCTAGCGGGAGGGCGGCAAGAGATCCAGTACTTC
>-|TRBD1|TRBV5-8|TRBJ1-5
CASSFPGQGTQPQHF
TGTGCCAGCAGCTTTCCTGGACAGGGGACTCAGCCCCAGCATTTT
>-|-|TRBV5-6|TRBJ1-6
CASSFRLNSPLHF
TGTGCCAGCAGCTTCAGGTTAAATTCACCCCTCCACTTT
>-|-|TRBV6-6|TRBJ1-3
CASSFEQKFGNTIYF
TGTGCCAGCAGTTTTGAACAGAAATTTGGAAACACCATATATTTT
>-|-|TRBV7-2|TRBJ2-6
CASSPGTGLGANVLTF
TGTGCCAGCAGCCCGGGAACCGGCCTAGGGGCCAACGTCCTGACTTTC